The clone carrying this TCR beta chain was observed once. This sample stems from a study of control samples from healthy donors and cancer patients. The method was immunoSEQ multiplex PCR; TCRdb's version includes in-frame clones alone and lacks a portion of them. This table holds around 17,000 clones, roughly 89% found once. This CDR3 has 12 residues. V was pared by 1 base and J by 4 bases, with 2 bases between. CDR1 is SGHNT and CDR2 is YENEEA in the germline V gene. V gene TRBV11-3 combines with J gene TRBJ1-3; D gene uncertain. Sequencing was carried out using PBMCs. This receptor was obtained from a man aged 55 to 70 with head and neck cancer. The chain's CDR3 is CASSLVGNTIYF. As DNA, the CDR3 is TGTGCCAGCAGCTTAGTGGGAAACACCATATATTTT.